This entry lists 12 T cell receptor beta chains sequenced from one sample in a study of T-cell memory formation after mild COVID-19. TCRdb analysed the 5' RACE reads with MiXCR anew, one entry per CDR3 protein. In the table there are 200,000 to 250,000 distinct CDR3 sequences, just over 15% of which are singletons. Sequencing was carried out using PBMCs or a T cell subset sorted from them (not recorded which). The receptors come from an adult woman who had mild COVID-19 (a few samples of this study predate the infection). Cell type and time point are not known.

This clonotype was seen a handful of times. The rearrangement links TRBV5-1 to TRBJ2-5, with D tentatively TRBD2 (5 bases). The CDR3 totals 14 residues. Germline-derived CDR1 and CDR2 are SGHRS and YFSETQ. Trimming shortened V by 4 bases and J by 2 bases, and 12 bases separated the two germline ends. CDR3 DNA: TGCGCCAGCAGCCGTCCGGGAAGACAAGAGACCCAGTACTTC. It specifies CASSRPGRQETQYF.

This clonotype was counted between two and nine times. The CDR3 spells CASSESSLSGNTIYF. The DNA of the CDR3 is TGCGCCAGCAGTGAGTCATCACTCTCTGGAAACACCATATATTTT. The V call is TRBV10-2, the J call TRBJ1-3; no clear D gene. CDR1 is WSHSY and CDR2 is SAAADI in the germline V gene. V was clipped by 0 bases and J by 0 bases, with 6 bases between them. The CDR3 extends over 15 amino acids.

The chain joins TRBV27 to TRBJ2-1, with unresolved D. CDR3 length equals 15 residues. The V end was cut by 7 bases, the J end by 6 bases, with 19 bases between. Germline V lookup: CDR1 MNHEY, CDR2 SMNVEV (reference sequence). The CDR3 loop reads CASTNLGLFSNEQFF. Here the CDR3 DNA reads TGTGCCAGCACGAACCTGGGCCTTTTTAGCAATGAGCAGTTCTTC.

This clonotype was observed many times. CDR3 sequence: CSASRGRAEAFF. The CDR3 DNA sequence: TGCAGCGCCTCCAGGGGGAGGGCTGAAGCTTTCTTT. The chain couples TRBV29-1 to TRBJ1-1; 7 positions agree with TRBD1. CDR3 length equals 12 residues. Germline lookup yields CDR1 SQVTM and CDR2 ANQGSEA. With 7 bases clipped from V and 6 bases from J, the junction kept 8 bases outside the gene matches.

This clonotype was counted between two and nine times. The V gene is TRBV4-3, the J gene TRBJ2-7; TRBD1 or TRBD2 may be the D gene (6 bases each). Germline V gene sequence: CDR1 LGHNA, CDR2 YSLEER. V lost 0 bases and J 1 base, leaving 13 bases between the germline ends. CDR3 length: 16 residues. CDR3 region: CASSQDFKGGSYEQYF. The CDR3 nucleotides are TGCGCCAGCAGCCAAGATTTTAAGGGGGGTTCCTACGAGCAGTACTTC.

This clonotype was observed many times. The rearrangement uses TRBV5-1 and TRBJ2-7; D is unresolved. V lost 1 base and J 0 bases, leaving 8 bases between the germline ends. Germline loops: CDR1 SGHRS, CDR2 YFSETQ. This CDR3 contains 14 residues. The CDR3 region is CASSLQWGSYEQYF. CDR3 DNA sequence: TGCGCCAGCAGCTTGCAATGGGGCTCCTACGAGCAGTACTTC.

J is TRBJ2-4 and V is TRBV5-1; D ambiguous. V was trimmed by 0 bases and J by 0 bases, leaving 7 bases between them. The CDR3 runs 15 residues. Germline V gives CDR1 SGHRS, CDR2 YFSETQ. The CDR3 DNA reads TGCGCCAGCAGCTTGGGGTCCCTAGCCAAAAACATTCAGTACTTC. Protein sequence: CASSLGSLAKNIQYF.

J is TRBJ1-1 and V is TRBV9; possible D gene TRBD1, 6 bases. Germline V gene lookup returns CDR1 SGDLS and CDR2 YYNGEE. The CDR3 spans 13 residues. V was shortened by 0 bases and J by 10 bases, with 13 bases between the two germline ends. Here the CDR3 DNA reads TGTGCCAGCAGCGTAGAGGGCAGGGGACGAGCTTTCTTT. Amino acid sequence: CASSVEGRGRAFF.

This clonotype was picked up a small number of times. The chain combines TRBV29-1 with TRBJ2-3; 12 positions match TRBD1. The germline V gene has CDR1 SQVTM and CDR2 ANQGSEA. The CDR3 loop spans 14 amino acids. Trimming cost V 7 bases and J 2 bases; bases outside gene matches: 4. In DNA form, the CDR3 reads TGCAGCGGAAGGGACAGGGGGCCCACAGATACGCAGTATTTT. Amino acid sequence: CSGRDRGPTDTQYF.

This clonotype was picked up a small number of times. This chain links TRBV3-1 with TRBJ1-1; D may be TRBD1 (6 bases). The CDR3 is 16 amino acids. Germline-derived CDR1 and CDR2 are LGHDT and YNNKEL (reference sequence). V gave up 1 base and J gave up 3 bases, with 15 bases separating them. The CDR3 loop is CASSQVYTGSDTEAFF. CDR3 sequence (DNA): TGTGCCAGCAGCCAAGTGTATACAGGGTCAGACACTGAAGCTTTCTTT.

The chain employs TRBV21-1 and TRBJ1-1; the table's D call TRBD1 went unverified against the DNA. TRBV21-1 is given as a pseudogene. The CDR3 is 23 amino acids. The CDR3 DNA is TGTGCCAGCAGCAAAGGAAGGGGACCGAGGGGCCCCCATTATCCTTTTATGAACACTGAAGCTTTCTTT. Translating gives CASSKGRGPRGPHYPFMNTEAFF.

This clonotype was seen more than once but under ten times. The V and J genes are TRBV12-3 or TRBV12-4 and TRBJ2-7; the D is unclear. With 4 bases removed from V and 4 bases from J, the gap between germline ends came to 8 bases. This CDR3 spans 12 amino acids. The CDR3 region has the DNA TGTGCCAGCAGTTCCCACACATACGAGCAGTACTTC. It yields the protein CASSSHTYEQYF.